Below are 11 T cell receptor beta chains sequenced from a single sample in a study of T cell responses to AZD1222 COVID-19 vaccine. Sequenced by immunoSEQ multiplex PCR; TCRdb stores in-frame clones only, minus some. The sample gives about 140,000 clones, around 87% of which show up once; 1.5% to 2% is in the top ten. This specimen consisted of peripheral blood, obtained on day 0 of AZD1222 vaccination. These receptor sequences come from an adult in good health.

V usage is TRBV28 and J usage is TRBJ1-4; D uncertain. The V gene lost 7 bases and the J gene lost 1 base, with 10 bases spanning the gap. Germline V gene data show CDR1 as MDHEN and CDR2 as SYDVKM. The CDR3 is 14 amino acids. CDR3 loop: CASKQGLTNEKLFF. The CDR3 DNA follows: TGTGCCAGCAAGCAAGGACTAACTAATGAAAAACTGTTTTTT.

CDR3 in amino acids: CASSWSDGGKQPQHF. In DNA, the CDR3 is TGTGCCAGTAGTTGGTCGGATGGAGGGAAACAGCCCCAGCATTTT. The chain links TRBV19 to TRBJ1-5; the D is unclear. The CDR3 consists of 15 residues. Germline values: CDR1 LNHDA, CDR2 SQIVND (reference sequence). Trimming took 5 bases from V and 7 from J, leaving 18 bases between them.

The table lists this clone with a count of one. V usage is TRBV5-1 and J usage is TRBJ1-1; tentatively, D is TRBD1 (5 bases). The CDR3 sequence is 16 residues long. Germline CDR1 reads SGHRS; CDR2 reads YFSETQ. Trimming pared 4 bases from V and 3 bases from J, leaving 19 bases between. The CDR3 spells CASSINRGLDDTEAFF. The CDR3 nucleotides read TGCGCCAGCAGCATTAACCGGGGACTGGACGACACTGAAGCTTTCTTT. Full variable domain (rest looked up from reference TRBV5-1 and TRBJ1-1): KAGVTQTPRYLIKTRGQQVTLSCSPISGHRSVSWYQQTPGQGLQFLFEYFSETQRNKGNFPGRFSGRQFSNSRSEMNVSTLELGDSALYLCASSINRGLDDTEAFFGQGTRLTVV.

This sequence joins TRBV6-5 and TRBJ1-4; possible D gene TRBD1, 5 bases. CDR1 is MNHEY, CDR2 SVGAGI, per germline. The CDR3 spans 14 residues. V dropped 6 bases and J dropped 4 bases, with 12 bases sitting between them. The CDR3 here is CASRGQHRNEKLFF. Here the CDR3 DNA reads TGTGCCAGCAGAGGACAACATCGTAATGAAAAACTGTTTTTT.

The rearrangement uses TRBV18 and TRBJ1-1; TRBD1 matches at 8 bases. The germline gives CDR1 KGHSH, CDR2 LQKENI. V trimming: 2 bases; J trimming: 0 bases; junction bases outside the gene matches: 2. The CDR3 spans 15 residues. The CDR3 spells CASSPGTGLNTEAFF. The CDR3, as DNA: TGTGCCAGCTCACCAGGGACAGGCTTGAACACTGAAGCTTTCTTT.

This chain links TRBV27 with TRBJ2-1, with 9 bases aligning to TRBD2. Per germline, CDR1 MNHEY and CDR2 SMNVEV (reference sequence). The CDR3 sequence is 14 residues long. V lost 3 bases to trimming and J lost 6 bases; unmatched junction nucleotides: 3. Here the CDR3 DNA reads TGTGCCAGCAGTTTCAGCGGGGGGTTCAATGAGCAGTTCTTC. This encodes CASSFSGGFNEQFF.

V is TRBV6-4 and J is TRBJ1-5; D is uncertain. CDR1 is MRHNA, CDR2 SNTAGT, per germline. This CDR3 comprises 14 residues. Trimming removed 7 bases at V and 2 bases at J, with 12 bases between. CDR3 coding DNA: TGTGCCAGCACCCCTAATCGGTGCAATCAGCCCCAGCATTTT. Translated: CASTPNRCNQPQHF.

V is TRBV13 and J is TRBJ2-5; D is undetermined. V was shortened by 4 bases and J by 5 bases, with 8 bases between the two germline ends. The germline V gene has CDR1 PRHDT and CDR2 FYEKMQ (reference sequence). The CDR3 consists of 12 residues. Here the CDR3 DNA reads TGTGCCAGCAGCTCCCAGTGGGAGACCCAGTACTTC. It codes for CASSSQWETQYF.

In nucleotides, the CDR3 is TGCACCAGCAGCCAAGCGGCGGGTCCCTCAGAGACCCAGTACTTC. Amino acids: CTSSQAAGPSETQYF. V usage is TRBV1 and J usage is TRBJ2-5; the table's D call of TRBD2 was not tested on the DNA. TRBV1 is noted as a pseudogene. The CDR3 has 15 amino acids.

The V and J genes are TRBV7-2 and TRBJ1-2, with TRBD1 matching over 7 bases. The CDR3 contains 13 residues. V lost 4 bases and J lost 8; bases outside the gene matches: 7. Germline-derived CDR1 and CDR2 are SGHTA and FQGNSA. In nucleotides, the CDR3 is TGTGCCAGCAGCTCGACAGGGTCCCGGGGCTACACCTTC. Its translation is CASSSTGSRGYTF.

The gene calls are TRBV7-2 and TRBJ1-5, with a tentative D call TRBD1 (5 bases). Germline V lookup: CDR1 SGHTA, CDR2 FQGNSA. This CDR3 region has 14 residues. Trimming shortened V by 7 bases and J by 7 bases, and 17 bases separated the two germline ends. CDR3 amino acids: CASTATLGAQPQHF. For the CDR3, the DNA is TGTGCCAGCACCGCAACGCTCGGGGCCCAGCCCCAGCATTTT. The entire variable domain, with the rest obtained from reference TRBV7-2 and TRBJ1-5, is as follows: GAGVSQSPSNKVTEKGKDVELRCDPISGHTALYWYRQSLGQGLEFLIYFQGNSAPDKSGLPSDRFSAERTGGSVSTLTIQRTQQEDSAVYLCASTATLGAQPQHFGDGTRLSIL.